These 21 T cell receptor beta chains were sequenced from one sample in a study of T cells in Graves' hyperthyroidism and ophthalmopathy. TCR beta CDR3 regions were amplified from RNA. HTBI primers were the set used in a first-round RT-PCR of the TCR CDR3. Each CDR3 protein is one row after TCRdb ran MiXCR on the multiplex PCR reads. The sample contains a few hundred thousand distinct CDR3 sequences, 15% to 20% of which appear only once. Material for sequencing was blood. The receptor source for this set is a young woman with Graves' hyperthyroidism.

Only a few counts were recorded for this clonotype. The rearrangement uses TRBV28 and TRBJ2-7; a possible D gene is TRBD2 (6 bases). In germline, CDR1 is MDHEN, CDR2 SYDVKM. Trimming took off 8 bases at V and 1 base at J, with 12 bases between the two ends. This CDR3 region has 13 residues. CDR3 nucleotides: TGTGCCAGCGAGGAGGGGATTTCCTACGAGCAGTACTTC. Amino acid sequence: CASEEGISYEQYF.

The chain carries TRBV7-3 and TRBJ2-2; D is tentatively TRBD1 or TRBD2 (5 bases each). Germline loops: CDR1 SGHTA, CDR2 FQGTGA. This CDR3 is built from 16 residues. V dropped 7 bases and J dropped 3 bases, with 18 bases sitting between them. The CDR3 loop reads CASTSLGADYTGELFF. CDR3 DNA: TGTGCCAGCACCTCACTTGGGGCGGACTACACCGGGGAGCTGTTTTTT. The variable domain in full, completed from reference TRBV7-3 and TRBJ2-2, reads GAGVSQTPSNKVTEKGKYVELRCDPISGHTALYWYRQSLGQGPEFLIYFQGTGAADDSGLPNDRFFAVRPEGSVSTLKIQRTERGDSAVYLCASTSLGADYTGELFFGEGSRLTVL.

This clonotype was found many times. The gene calls are TRBV6-5 and TRBJ2-2, with D perhaps being TRBD1 or TRBD2 (5 bases each). V dropped 4 bases and J dropped 4 bases, with 16 bases sitting between them. This CDR3 spans 16 amino acids. Germline CDR1 MNHEY, CDR2 SVGAGI. This CDR3 reads CASSSESTRGTGELFF. In nucleotides, the CDR3 is TGTGCCAGCAGTTCCGAATCTACTAGGGGCACCGGGGAGCTGTTTTTT.

The genes are TRBV28 and TRBJ1-2; possibly TRBD1 for D (6 bases). The CDR3 length is 13 residues. V was trimmed by 2 bases and J by 9 bases, leaving 13 bases between them. Germline CDR1 is MDHEN and CDR2 is SYDVKM. In DNA, the CDR3 is TGTGCCAGCAGTTTAGAACAGGGCAGGAGCTACACCTTC. It yields the protein CASSLEQGRSYTF.

This chain uses TRBV11-2 with TRBJ2-7, with TRBD1 matching 10 bases. V gave up 6 bases and J gave up 3 bases; unmatched junction bases: 14. The CDR3 is 17 residues long. Germline V gene lookup returns CDR1 SGHAT and CDR2 FQNNGV. CDR3 protein: CASRDVGQGLINYEQYF. The CDR3 nucleotides read TGTGCCAGCAGGGATGTGGGACAGGGGCTAATCAACTACGAGCAGTACTTC.

This clonotype was detected many times. The chain employs TRBV12-3 or TRBV12-4 and TRBJ1-1; D is ambiguous. The CDR3 covers 15 residues. Trimming left V 2 bases short and J 1 base short, with 11 bases between. The CDR3 sequence is CASSLYGTGNTEAFF. As DNA, the CDR3 is TGTGCCAGCAGTTTATACGGAACGGGGAACACTGAAGCTTTCTTT.

This clonotype showed up many times. The V and J genes are TRBV6-1 and TRBJ1-2; D ambiguous. This CDR3 has 13 residues. The germline V and J ends were trimmed by 3 bases and 8 bases, with 13 bases remaining between them. Germline V gene data show CDR1 as MNHNS and CDR2 as SASEGT. CDR3 residues: CASSDPGMRGYTF. DNA for the CDR3: TGTGCCAGCAGTGATCCGGGGATGAGAGGCTACACCTTC.

This clonotype was counted at least ten times. This chain's CDR3 is CASSSLTGIRRGEQYF. The CDR3 bases are TGTGCCAGCAGTTCCCTGACAGGGATCAGGCGAGGCGAGCAGTACTTC. The genes are TRBV6-5 and TRBJ2-7, with 7 bases lining up with TRBD1. Germline CDR1 is MNHEY and CDR2 is SVGAGI. The V and J ends lost 4 bases and 6 bases, in that order; junction bases with no gene match: 15. CDR3 length equals 16 residues.

This clonotype was seen many times. J is TRBJ1-1 and V is TRBV7-3; 10 bases match TRBD1. Looked up from germline, CDR1 is SGHTA and CDR2 is FQGTGA. The CDR3 spans 13 residues. V lost 5 bases, J lost 10 bases, and 7 bases stayed unmatched. The CDR3 DNA reads TGTGCCAGCAGCCTGGGACAGGGGAATTTAGCTTTCTTT. It codes for CASSLGQGNLAFF.

In its sample, this clonotype was seen a few times. The CDR3 region is CASSQSGTVWGYTF. The CDR3 DNA follows: TGTGCCAGCAGCCAATCTGGGACAGTCTGGGGCTACACCTTC. The V call is TRBV3-1, the J call TRBJ1-2, with TRBD1 matching over 7 bases. The V segment lost 2 bases and the J segment 8 bases; nucleotides outside the gene matches: 8. The CDR3 totals 14 residues. CDR1 and CDR2 from the germline V gene are LGHDT and YNNKEL (reference sequence).

In this sample, this clonotype turned up many times. The V call is TRBV30, the J call TRBJ1-5, with D uncertain. CDR1 is GTSNPN and CDR2 is SVGIG in the germline V gene (reference sequence). V was pared by 4 bases and J by 5 bases, with 0 bases between. CDR3 length equals 9 residues. CDR3 sequence: CAWNQPQHF. The CDR3 nucleotides are TGTGCCTGGAATCAGCCCCAGCATTTT.

Comments on this clonotype: The junction does not match germline at one end; this may be a read error. V and J are TRBV27 and TRBJ1-5; D is uncertain. CDR3 size: 13 residues. Germline lookup yields CDR1 MNHEY and CDR2 SMNVEV (reference sequence). The CDR3 nucleotides read TGTGCTAGCAGTATCGCGGGAGGTCAGCCTCAGCATTTT. Protein: CASSIAGGQPQHF.

This clonotype was seen ten or more times. V is TRBV6-5 and J is TRBJ1-1; D not resolved. Germline V CDR1 and CDR2: MNHEY, SVGAGI. The CDR3 totals 14 residues. V was pared by 5 bases and J by 0 bases, with 10 bases between. This CDR3 is CASSPVGMNTEAFF. The CDR3 region has the DNA TGTGCCAGCAGTCCAGTGGGTATGAACACTGAAGCTTTCTTT.

A note on this clonotype: This clone may be a read error of a much larger clone one base away. The chain combines TRBV20-1 with TRBJ2-7; tentatively, D is TRBD2 (5 bases). Germline CDR1 DFQATT, CDR2 SNEGSKA (reference sequence). The CDR3 loop spans 13 amino acids. CDR3 nucleotide sequence: TGCAGTGCCGAGGGTCGGAACTCCTGCGAGCAGTACTTC. Its protein is CSAEGRNSCEQYF.

This sequence joins TRBV6-5 and TRBJ2-5; the D is unclear. V was clipped by 0 bases and J by 0 bases, with 14 bases between them. CDR3 length equals 17 residues. Germline lookup yields CDR1 MNHEY and CDR2 SVGAGI. The CDR3 protein is CASSYSRLPNYQETQYF. CDR3 in DNA: TGTGCCAGCAGTTACTCGCGACTTCCTAACTACCAAGAGACCCAGTACTTC.

This clonotype came up many times. The rearrangement links TRBV12-3 or TRBV12-4 to TRBJ1-1; tentatively, D is TRBD1 (5 bases). V lost 6 bases and J lost 6, with 20 bases in between. The CDR3 is made up of 15 amino acids. The CDR3: CASSFGGNKGAEAFF. CDR3 nucleotides: TGTGCCAGCAGCTTTGGGGGTAACAAGGGCGCTGAAGCTTTCTTT.

This clonotype showed up just a few times. The genes are TRBV19 and TRBJ2-2, with 9 bases that match TRBD2. The germline V gene encodes CDR1 LNHDA and CDR2 SQIVND (reference sequence). Unmatched junction bases numbered 11, after V lost 2 bases and J lost 4 bases. This CDR3 spans 18 amino acids. In DNA, the CDR3 is TGTGCCAGTAGTATACCTGGTTGGCTAGCGGGGACCACCGGGGAGCTGTTTTTT. Protein sequence: CASSIPGWLAGTTGELFF.

There are many counts of this clonotype. CDR3 in amino acids: CASKTGFGETQYF. CDR3 DNA: TGTGCCAGCAAGACAGGGTTTGGAGAGACCCAGTACTTC. The rearrangement joins TRBV6-5 to TRBJ2-5; 7 nucleotides agree with TRBD1. Germline values: CDR1 MNHEY, CDR2 SVGAGI. The CDR3 has 13 residues. Germline trimming cut 7 bases from V and 4 bases from J; bases unmatched to any gene: 6.

This clonotype was observed at least ten times. The chain uses TRBV20-1 and TRBJ2-6, with 15 nucleotides matching TRBD2. Germline V gene data show CDR1 as DFQATT and CDR2 as SNEGSKA (reference sequence). This CDR3 comprises 19 residues. CDR3 coding DNA: TGCCGCCCCGCCGGGACTAGCGGGGGGCGTCACTCTGGGGCCAACGTCCTGACTTTC. Its translation: CRPAGTSGGRHSGANVLTF.

This clonotype was found many times. V usage is TRBV6-5 and J usage is TRBJ1-5, with D uncertain. The CDR3 is made up of 15 amino acids. In germline, CDR1 is MNHEY, CDR2 SVGAGI. V gave up 0 bases and J gave up 1 base, with 7 bases separating them. The CDR3 sequence: CASSYSMKSNQPQHF. DNA of the CDR3: TGTGCCAGCAGTTACTCGATGAAGAGCAATCAGCCCCAGCATTTT.

This clonotype was counted at least ten times. This CDR3 reads CATSRARTDSGNTIYF. The CDR3 coding sequence is TGTGCCACCAGCAGAGCCCGGACTGACTCTGGAAACACCATATATTTT. This sequence joins TRBV15 and TRBJ1-3; D call uncertain. Germline CDR1 reads LNHNV; CDR2 reads YYDKDF (reference sequence). The CDR3 consists of 16 residues. The V and J ends lost 1 base and 0 bases respectively, with 10 bases between them.